The rows below give T cell receptor beta chains drawn from one sample of a study of beta chain features in type 1 diabetes. Clones were read by immunoSEQ multiplex PCR, and TCRdb kept only the in-frame ones, dropping some. The table has 95,000 to 150,000 clones, around 15% seen once. What was sequenced was central memory CD4+ T cells from blood. The receptor source for this set is a man younger than 30 with type 1 diabetes. Both conserved end residues are part of each CDR3.

>TRBJ2-1|TRBV7-2
CASSLSGRALNEQFF
>TRBJ2-1|TRBV11-2
CASSLTRTYNEQFF
>TRBJ2-6|TRBV19
CASSMAGANVLTF
>TRBJ1-1|TRBV7-9
CASSARSQGANEAFF
>TRBJ1-1|TRBV5-1
CASSGVTGYNTEAFF
>TRBJ2-4|TRBV6-5
CASSPTGGVENIQYF
>TRBJ2-1|TRBV7-2
CASSSLLMNEQFF
>TRBJ2-4|TRBV5-1
CASSSGTLAKNIQYF
>TRBJ1-2|TRBV5-1
CASSLGQGDVRGYTF
>TRBJ2-3|TRBV7-2
CASSPQAGGNTQYF
>TRBJ1-4|TRBV4-3
CASSQTLTTNEKLFF
>TRBJ2-7|TRBV7-3
CASSLGTALSYEQYF
>TRBJ2-1|TRBV5-1
CASSFLADSYNEQFF
>TRBJ2-3|TRBV28
CASSPPGGTDTQYF
>TRBJ2-1|TRBV7-2
CASSLVSSQFF
>TRBJ2-3|TRBV7-6
CASSREGTQYF
>TRBJ2-2|TRBV9
CASSARVSDYGELFF
>TRBJ2-1|TRBV7-9
CASSPTPGQGKFDEQFF
>TRBJ2-5|TRBV5-1
CASTFQGRAETQYF
>TRBJ1-1|TRBV30
CAWSPGGQKAFF
>TRBJ2-1|TRBV6-5
CASSWANYNEQFF
>TRBJ2-3|TRBV14
CASSQGTPVTQTQYF
>TRBJ1-1|TRBV30
CAGGLNTEAFF
>TRBJ2-5|TRBV11-2
CASSPRQGGWQETQYF
>TRBJ2-1|TRBV2
CASTSWDATNEQFF
>TRBJ2-3|TRBV15
CATSTDKTSTDTQYF
>TRBJ1-2|TRBV6-6
CASSPDSDYGYTF
>TRBJ1-1|TRBV7-2
CASSVTPNTEAFF
>TRBJ1-1|TRBV7-2
CASSLNPDRATTEAFF
>TRBJ1-1|TRBV2
CASSTTGGDTEAFF
>TRBJ2-1|TRBV6-1
CASSTHSNEQFF
>TRBJ1-5|TRBV19
CASSMWGQGGNQPQHF
>TRBJ2-1|TRBV10-2
CASSGLAGAYNEQFF
>TRBJ1-1|TRBV30
CAWSLERVSEAFF
>TRBJ2-1|TRBV7-2
CASSGANEQFF
>TRBJ2-7|TRBV2
CASITTGGNYEQYF
>TRBJ1-5|TRBV29-1
CSVKAGDQPQHF
>TRBJ2-1|TRBV4-1
CASSQEAEASTHNEQFF
>TRBJ2-7|TRBV23-1
CASRGQGSDEQYF
>TRBJ2-3|TRBV7-2
CASSLGSTDTQYF
>TRBJ1-5|TRBV5-6
CASSFGTAGMGNQPQHF